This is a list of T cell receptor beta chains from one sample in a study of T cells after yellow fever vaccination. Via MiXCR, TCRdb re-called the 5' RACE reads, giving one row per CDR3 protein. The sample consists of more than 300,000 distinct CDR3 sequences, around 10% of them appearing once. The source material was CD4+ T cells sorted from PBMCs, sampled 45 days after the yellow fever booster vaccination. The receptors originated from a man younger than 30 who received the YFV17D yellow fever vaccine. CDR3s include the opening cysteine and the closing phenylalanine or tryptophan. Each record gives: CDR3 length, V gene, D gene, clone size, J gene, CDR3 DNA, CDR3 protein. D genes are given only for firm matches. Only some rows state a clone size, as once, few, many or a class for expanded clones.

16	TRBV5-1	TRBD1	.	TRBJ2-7	TGCGCCAGCAGCTTGTTTGTTCAACAGGGGGCCTACGAGCAGTACTTC	CASSLFVQQGAYEQYF
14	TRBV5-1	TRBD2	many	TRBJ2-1	TGCGCCAGCAGCTTGGGCGGGGGCTACAATGAGCAGTTCTTC	CASSLGGGYNEQFF
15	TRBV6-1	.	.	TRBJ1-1	TGTGCCAGCAGTGAAGCTCCATTCAGGAGCACTGAAGCTTTCTTT	CASSEAPFRSTEAFF
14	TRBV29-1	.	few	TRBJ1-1	TGCAGCGTTGAAAAGGCGGGGATGAACACTGAAGCTTTCTTT	CSVEKAGMNTEAFF
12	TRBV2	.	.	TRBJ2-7	TGTGCCAGCAGTGTTTTGCCCTACGAGCAGTACTTC	CASSVLPYEQYF
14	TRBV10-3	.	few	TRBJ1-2	TGTGCCATCAGTGATGGCAGGGACGCCTATGGCTACACCTTC	CAISDGRDAYGYTF
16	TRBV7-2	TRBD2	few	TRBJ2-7	TGTGCCAGCAGCTTAGTGTGGACTAGCGGGGGCTACGAGCAGTACTTC	CASSLVWTSGGYEQYF
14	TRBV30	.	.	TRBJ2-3	TGTGCCTGGAGTGTACGGAGCGGAGCGGATACGCAGTATTTT	CAWSVRSGADTQYF
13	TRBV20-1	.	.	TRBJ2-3	TGCAGTGCCCCGGGACCCTACACAGATACGCAGTATTTT	CSAPGPYTDTQYF
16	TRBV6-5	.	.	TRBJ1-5	TGTGCCAGCAGGTGGGGGGGGGGCAATGGCAATCAGCCCCAGCATTTT	CASRWGGGNGNQPQHF
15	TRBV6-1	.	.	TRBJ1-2	TGTGCCAGCATCGAAAGTAACCTACGGAGCTATGGCCACACCTTC	CASIESNLRSYGHTF
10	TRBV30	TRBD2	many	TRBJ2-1	TGTGCCTGGAGCTCGGGGGGGCAGTTCTTC	CAWSSGGQFF
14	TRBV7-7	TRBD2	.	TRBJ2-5	TGTGCTAGCAGCTCCTCCGGGACTAGCGGGACCCAGTACTTC	CASSSSGTSGTQYF
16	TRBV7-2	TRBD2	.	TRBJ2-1	TGTGCCAGCAGGCCCACTCTAGCGGGGATTGGGAGTGAGCAGTTCTTC	CASRPTLAGIGSEQFF
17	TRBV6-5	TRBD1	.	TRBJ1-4	TGTGCCAGCAGTTACACAGGAACAGGGGGAACTAATGAAAAACTGTTTTTT	CASSYTGTGGTNEKLFF
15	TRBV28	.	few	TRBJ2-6	TGTGCCAGCAGAGGTGGGAGCTCTGGGGCCAACGTCCTGACTTTC	CASRGGSSGANVLTF
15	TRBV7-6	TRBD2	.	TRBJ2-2	TGTGCCAGCAGCTTAGTAGGGACTAGGACCGGGGAGCTGTTTTTT	CASSLVGTRTGELFF
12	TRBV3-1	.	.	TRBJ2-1	TGTGCCAGCAGCCATTCAGGACTAGAGCAGTTCTTC	CASSHSGLEQFF
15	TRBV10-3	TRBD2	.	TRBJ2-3	TGTGCCACCCGAGCGTTCGGGACTAGTGGCGATACGCAGTATTTT	CATRAFGTSGDTQYF
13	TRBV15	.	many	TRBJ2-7	TGTGCCCGAGTAAGGGGCGGGCTGGACGAGCAGTACTTC	CARVRGGLDEQYF
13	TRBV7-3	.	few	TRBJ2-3	TGTGCCAGCAGCCGACGAGTATCAGATACGCAGTATTTT	CASSRRVSDTQYF
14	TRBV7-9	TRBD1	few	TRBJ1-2	TGTGCCAGCAGCCGGGGACAGGGGGCCGTTGGCTACACCTTC	CASSRGQGAVGYTF
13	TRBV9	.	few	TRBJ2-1	TGTGCCAGCAGCGTAGTGCCCTACAATGAGCAGTTCTTC	CASSVVPYNEQFF